The 20 T cell receptor beta chains given below trace back to one sample, sequenced in a study of shared clonotypes between healthy human individuals. CD45RO negativity and positive selection for CCR7 defined naive CD8 cells, a population that excluded terminally differentiated effector memory CD45RA+ cells. Using immunoSEQ multiplex PCR, the repertoire was profiled, and TCRdb retains in-frame clones only, with some absent. The sample yields under 2,000,000 clones, about 95% seen once. Source material: naive CD8+ T cells sorted from blood. The receptors shown here come from a man aged 18 to 29 in good health.

The V gene is TRBV6-1, the J gene TRBJ1-5; no definite D call. The CDR3 has 13 residues. The ends were cut back, 5 bases at V and 8 bases at J, with 13 bases in the middle. Germline V lookup: CDR1 MNHNS, CDR2 SASEGT. Here the CDR3 DNA reads TGTGCCAGCAGTCAAGAATTGTGGGAGCCCCAGCATTTT. Its protein is CASSQELWEPQHF.

The chain has TRBV10-2 and TRBJ2-3; no clear D. V was cut by 3 bases and J by 0 bases, with 10 bases left in between. Germline values: CDR1 WSHSY, CDR2 SAAADI. CDR3 length: 15 amino acids. The CDR3 here is CASSELAASTDTQYF. DNA for the CDR3: TGCGCCAGCAGTGAATTGGCAGCTAGCACAGATACGCAGTATTTT.

The chain employs TRBV5-6 and TRBJ2-4; the D is unclear. Germline V lookup: CDR1 SGHDT, CDR2 YYEEEE. The CDR3 is 14 amino acids. Trimming stripped 3 bases from V and 0 bases from J, with 7 bases between. The CDR3 sequence is CASSWWVAKNIQYF. CDR3 DNA sequence: TGTGCCAGCAGCTGGTGGGTAGCCAAAAACATTCAGTACTTC. Variable domain in full (rest from reference TRBV5-6 and TRBJ2-4): DAGVTQSPTHLIKTRGQQVTLRCSPKSGHDTVSWYQQALGQGPQFIFQYYEEEERQRGNFPDRFSGHQFPNYSSELNVNALLLGDSALYLCASSWWVAKNIQYFGAGTRLSVL.

With regard to this clone: This specimen includes other DNA sequences encoding the same CDR3. The chain is built from TRBV27 and TRBJ1-5; D is undetermined. V gave up 6 bases and J gave up 3 bases, with 12 bases separating them. This CDR3 region has 14 residues. Germline CDR1 is MNHEY and CDR2 is SMNVEV (reference sequence). CDR3 bases: TGTGCCAGCAGCCTGGACGGCTCCAATCAGCCCCAGCATTTT. Its protein is CASSLDGSNQPQHF.

This CDR3 is CASSLGAGTSGGRGEQYF. The CDR3 region has the DNA TGTGCCAGCAGTTTGGGCGCCGGGACTAGCGGCGGGCGGGGCGAGCAGTACTTC. This chain uses TRBV27 with TRBJ2-7; 11 bases line up with TRBD2. V dropped 3 bases and J dropped 6; count of bases not matched to a gene: 16. This CDR3 spans 18 amino acids. Germline V gene sequence: CDR1 MNHEY, CDR2 SMNVEV (reference sequence).

This clone occurred once. The chain has TRBV9 and TRBJ2-7, with unresolved D. Germline-derived CDR1 and CDR2 are SGDLS and YYNGEE. The CDR3 is made up of 14 amino acids. With 4 bases removed from V and 5 bases from J, the gap between germline ends came to 16 bases. The CDR3 spells CASSPPSGQHEQYF. The CDR3 DNA reads as TGTGCCAGCAGCCCACCCTCGGGCCAGCACGAGCAGTACTTC.

This chain links TRBV30 with TRBJ1-1; D gene unclear. The V end lost 5 bases, the J end lost 0 bases, and 10 bases lay between the germline ends. CDR3 length: 13 amino acids. The germline gives CDR1 GTSNPN, CDR2 SVGIG (reference sequence). CDR3 region: CAWHIQMNTEAFF. Written as DNA, the CDR3 is TGTGCCTGGCACATACAGATGAACACTGAAGCTTTCTTT.

The CDR3 region has the DNA TGTGCCAGCAGCATCGGGGGGGGGCTTCGTTCACCCCTCCACTTT. It specifies CASSIGGGLRSPLHF. This chain connects TRBV27 to TRBJ1-6, with TRBD1 as a possible D gene (6 bases). Trimming removed 6 bases from V and 9 bases from J, with 18 bases in between. In germline, CDR1 is MNHEY, CDR2 SMNVEV (reference sequence). This CDR3 spans 15 amino acids.

In DNA, the CDR3 is TGTGCCAGCAGCCCCCCTCACTCCACAGATACGCAGTATTTT. Protein sequence: CASSPPHSTDTQYF. This chain uses TRBV13 with TRBJ2-3; D is ambiguous. Germline assignment: CDR1 PRHDT and CDR2 FYEKMQ (reference sequence). This CDR3 comprises 14 residues. The germline V and J ends were trimmed by 5 bases and 2 bases, with 11 bases remaining between them.

The chain links TRBV12-1 to TRBJ1-2. TRBV12-1 constitutes a pseudogene. The CDR3 is 16 residues long. The CDR3 sequence is CASSFAQTGDGYGYTF. CDR3 DNA sequence: TGTGCCAGCAGCTTTGCGCAAACCGGGGACGGCTATGGCTACACCTTC.

This clone was observed a handful of times. The CDR3 DNA follows: TGTGCCAGCAGCCATATCCAGGGCGGGGGTGAAAAACTGTTTTTT. It is translated as CASSHIQGGGEKLFF. This sequence joins TRBV7-9 and TRBJ1-4; the D gene is possibly TRBD1 (5 bases). The CDR3 consists of 15 residues. Germline assignment: CDR1 SEHNR and CDR2 FQNEAQ (reference sequence). With 5 bases removed from V and 7 bases from J, the gap between germline ends came to 17 bases.

The rearrangement uses TRBV2 and TRBJ2-5; TRBD2 aligns across 10 bases. V lost 3 bases, J lost 4 bases, and 8 bases stayed unmatched. This CDR3 has 16 amino acids. Germline V gene lookup returns CDR1 SNHLY and CDR2 FYNNEI. The CDR3 sequence: CASSEDPLAGLETQYF. The CDR3 DNA follows: TGTGCCAGCAGTGAGGATCCACTAGCGGGGTTAGAGACCCAGTACTTC.

The chain combines TRBV5-6 with TRBJ2-7; D uncertain. Germline CDR1 and CDR2: SGHDT and YYEEEE. Between the trimmed V and J ends, which lost 2 bases and 2 bases, there was a span of 8 bases. The CDR3 has 13 amino acids. The CDR3 nucleotides are TGTGCCAGCAGCTTTCTTCTTACCTACGAGCAGTACTTC. This gives the protein CASSFLLTYEQYF.

Regarding this clone: This specimen includes other DNA sequences encoding the same CDR3. The chain employs TRBV7-6 and TRBJ2-7, with no clear D. CDR1 and CDR2 (germline): SGHVS, FNYEAQ. V lost 1 base, J lost 2 bases, and 6 bases lay in between. The length of the CDR3 is 13 residues. The CDR3 sequence: CASSLGRTYEQYF. Written as DNA, the CDR3 is TGTGCCAGCAGCTTAGGACGGACCTACGAGCAGTACTTC.

On this clone itself: This same CDR3 is encoded by further DNA sequences in the sample. The rearrangement uses TRBV4-1 and TRBJ2-7, with 7 bases lining up with TRBD2. The length of the CDR3 is 14 residues. CDR1 MGHRA and CDR2 YSYEKL come from the germline V gene. Trimming took 1 base from V and 2 from J; bases not matched to a gene: 2. The CDR3 here is CASSQVAGAYEQYF. The CDR3 coding sequence is TGCGCCAGCAGCCAAGTGGCGGGAGCCTACGAGCAGTACTTC.

Concerning this clone: Other DNA sequences in this specimen translate into the identical CDR3. The V gene is TRBV19, the J gene TRBJ2-2, with D maybe TRBD2 (5 bases). The CDR3 consists of 14 residues. V was trimmed by 2 bases and J by 7 bases, leaving 11 bases between them. Germline V lookup: CDR1 LNHDA, CDR2 SQIVND (reference sequence). In DNA form, the CDR3 reads TGTGCCAGTAGTATACTAGCAGGCGGCGGGGAGCTGTTTTTT. It encodes CASSILAGGGELFF.

The chain links TRBV27 to TRBJ2-7; D is possibly TRBD1 or TRBD2 (5 bases each). Trimming left V 4 bases short and J 0 bases short, with 13 bases between. CDR3 length: 15 amino acids. Per germline, CDR1 MNHEY and CDR2 SMNVEV (reference sequence). CDR3 in amino acids: CASSSPRDLSYEQYF. Here the CDR3 DNA reads TGTGCCAGCAGTTCCCCCAGGGACCTCTCCTACGAGCAGTACTTC.

The rearrangement uses TRBV7-9 and TRBJ1-1; no definite D call. The V gene's germline CDR1 is SEHNR and CDR2 FQNEAQ (reference sequence). Trimming pared 5 bases from V and 0 bases from J, leaving 22 bases between. CDR3 length: 18 amino acids. The CDR3 DNA reads as TGTGCCAGCAGCCCATCGGGCTGGCAGGAATTTATGAACACTGAAGCTTTCTTT. It translates to CASSPSGWQEFMNTEAFF.

The chain employs TRBV19 and TRBJ2-1; D perhaps matches TRBD2 (7 bases). Germline loops: CDR1 LNHDA, CDR2 SQIVND (reference sequence). The V gene lost 1 base and the J gene lost 6 bases, with 16 bases spanning the gap. There are 16 residues in the CDR3. The CDR3 region has the DNA TGTGCCAGTAGTATAGTCGGGGGGCTAGTCGGCAATGAGCAGTTCTTC. Its translation: CASSIVGGLVGNEQFF.

The V and J genes are TRBV5-6 and TRBJ2-5; D may be TRBD2 (6 bases). The germline V and J ends were trimmed by 4 bases and 0 bases, with 7 bases remaining between them. Germline V lookup: CDR1 SGHDT, CDR2 YYEEEE. This CDR3 comprises 13 residues. In nucleotides, the CDR3 is TGTGCCAGCAGCCGCGGGGACCAAGAGACCCAGTACTTC. Translation: CASSRGDQETQYF.